The present T cell receptor beta chain was sequenced within a study of T cells in Graves' hyperthyroidism and ophthalmopathy (dated by TCRdb to between 2018 and 2020). About the study as a whole: Peripheral blood samples were taken at initial diagnosis, before any treatment was given. Prospective prediction of ophthalmopathy was tested in an independent validation cohort of approximately 18 hyperthyroidism patients and approximately 17 patients who later progressed to ophthalmopathy. Once sampling was done, hyperthyroidism patients were given methimazole at a starting dose of 30 mg daily, whereas ophthalmopathy patients were given high-dose intravenous methylprednisolone. TCR Vbeta CDR3 sequencing of around 130 peripheral blood samples (about 45 ophthalmopathy, roughly 74 hyperthyroidism and approximately 17 progressor patients) is reported in the paper. The study also compared thyroid tissue and blood T-cell repertoires from 6 or 7 Graves' hyperthyroidism patients. For training and testing, the roughly 100 patients in the discovery cohort were randomly divided in a 7:3 ratio. TCR V-J signatures able to tell the groups apart were searched for in a discovery cohort of 90 to 100 patients, of whom roughly 42 had Graves' ophthalmopathy and 57 had stable Graves' hyperthyroidism.

Results the study describes overall, beyond this receptor: In validation, progression to ophthalmopathy was predicted by the model with about 70% sensitivity and 72.22% specificity, a median of about 6.8 months before onset. Ophthalmopathy was separated from stable hyperthyroidism by a 13 V-J signature model, with around 88% sensitivity and around 81% specificity obtained in cross-validation and 80%/75% obtained in testing. Most expanded thyroid clonotypes (frequency above 0.001) were also detected in blood, a finding suggesting that blood repertoires may reflect thyroid immune responses. No statistical method was used to fix the sample size in advance, and group allocation was not hidden from the investigators.

In the germline V gene, CDR1 corresponds to MDHEN and CDR2 to SYDVKM. Unmatched junction bases come to 9, with V trimmed by 4 bases and J by 4 bases. Taken from cysteine to phenylalanine, the CDR3 has 17 residues. The read is trimmed to its CDR3 DNA, 51 bases read in frame from base 1. This clonotype was found many times. Its antigen remains undetermined. Nothing much larger sits one base from this clone, and base qualities are not available. TCR beta CDR3 regions were amplified from RNA transcripts. The first round of RT-PCR for the TCR CDR3 was performed with the HTBI primer set and the Qiagen OneStep RT-PCR kit. A second multiplex PCR round built the libraries, followed by size selection and purification. Paired-end sequencing of the libraries was performed with 100 bp reads on an Illumina HiSeq2000. As for the authors' bioinformatics: SOAPnuke was used to process the raw data, removing reads that contained adapters or uncalled bases, had a mean Phred below 15, or lacked an exact match to the constant primer or identifier. High-quality paired reads were merged using COPE v1.2.5, and each unique nucleotide sequence was defined as a clonotype. MiTCR v1.1 was used to align clonotypes to the IMGT TRBV, TRBD and TRBJ reference segments. The analysis was restricted to V-J combinations with a frequency above 0.0001, which together covered over 99% of the repertoires. The TCS score was defined as the ratio of F50 (clonal expansion) to E x V (chaos), calculated using BLOSUM62-based TCRdist between CDR3 peptides within each V-J. Welch's t-statistics and random forest reduced 500 to 650 V-J features to roughly 13, which were used in a naive Bayes classifier (R e1071). In TCRdb, the public reads were trimmed at Q25 with fastp and aligned with MiXCR, with productive beta chains retained. Each CDR3 protein appears once, grouped with its most common genes and DNA. It is TCRdb's table, rather than the study itself, that gives the V and J calls and clone size. The sample table shows fewer than 800,000 distinct CDR3 sequences, and less than 20% are seen once. The top ten clones comprise around 7.7% of the sample.

Stable Graves' hyperthyroidism was defined as the absence of progression to ophthalmopathy over 18 months of follow-up. The hyperthyroidism patients were between 18 and 65 years old and newly diagnosed, with a disease duration of less than 2 months. Any patient with an uncontrolled infection, another autoimmune disease, pregnancy or lactation was excluded. Clinical symptoms, serum thyroxine and TRAb, thyroid ultrasound, and orbital computed tomography formed the basis for the diagnoses. Ficoll-Paque density gradient centrifugation was used to isolate PBMCs from about 9 ml of fresh peripheral blood. Total RNA was extracted using Trizol reagent, and RNA quality was assessed on an Agilent 2100 Bioanalyzer.

The sequence derives from a man between 18 and 29 years old with Graves' hyperthyroidism. Sequenced: blood. The rearrangement combines TRBV28 with TRBJ2-1; 11 bases in the middle match TRBD2. The bases read TGTGCCAGCAGTTCGTATTTTAGCGGGAGGGGTTACAATGAGCAGTTCTTC. The translation is CASSSYFSGRGYNEQFF.